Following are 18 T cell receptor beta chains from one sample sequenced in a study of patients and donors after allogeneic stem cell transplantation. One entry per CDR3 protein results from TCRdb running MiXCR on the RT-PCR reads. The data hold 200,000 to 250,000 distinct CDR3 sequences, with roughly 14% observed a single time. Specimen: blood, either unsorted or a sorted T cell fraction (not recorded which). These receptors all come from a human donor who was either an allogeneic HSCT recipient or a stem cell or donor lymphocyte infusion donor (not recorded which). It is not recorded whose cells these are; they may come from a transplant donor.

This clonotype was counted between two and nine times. The CDR3 DNA reads TGTGCCAGCAGCCAAGATTGGCTCCTTGGCACAGATACGCAGTATTTT. This translates into CASSQDWLLGTDTQYF. The chain is built from TRBV4-2 and TRBJ2-3; D unclear. CDR3 length: 16 amino acids. Germline V lookup: CDR1 LGHNA, CDR2 YNFKEQ. Between the trimmed V and J ends, which lost 0 bases and 1 base, there was a span of 11 bases.

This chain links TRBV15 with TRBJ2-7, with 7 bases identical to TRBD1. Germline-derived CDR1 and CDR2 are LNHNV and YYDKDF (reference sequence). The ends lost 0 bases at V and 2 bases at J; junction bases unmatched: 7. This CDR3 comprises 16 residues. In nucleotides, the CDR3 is TGTGCCACCAGCAGAGACTGGGGACAGACTCCCTACGAGCAGTACTTC. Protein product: CATSRDWGQTPYEQYF.

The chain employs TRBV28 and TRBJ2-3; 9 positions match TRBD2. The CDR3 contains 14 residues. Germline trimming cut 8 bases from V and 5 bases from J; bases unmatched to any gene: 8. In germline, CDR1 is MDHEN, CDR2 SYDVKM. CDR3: CASEASGNLDTQYF. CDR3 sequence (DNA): TGTGCCAGCGAGGCTAGCGGGAATTTAGATACGCAGTATTTT.

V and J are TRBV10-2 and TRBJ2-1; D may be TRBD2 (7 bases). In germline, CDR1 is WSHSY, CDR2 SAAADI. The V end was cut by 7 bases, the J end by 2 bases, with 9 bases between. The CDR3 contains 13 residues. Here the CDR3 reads CASKGGTYNEQFF. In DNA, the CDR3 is TGCGCCAGCAAGGGGGGGACCTACAATGAGCAGTTCTTC.

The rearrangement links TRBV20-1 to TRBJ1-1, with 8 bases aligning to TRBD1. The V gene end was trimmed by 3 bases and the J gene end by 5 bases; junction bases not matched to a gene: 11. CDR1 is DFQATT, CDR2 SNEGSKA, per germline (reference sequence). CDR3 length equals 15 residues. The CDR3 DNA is TGCAGTGCTAGGAATCCAACAGGGGGAGAGACTGAAGCTTTCTTT. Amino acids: CSARNPTGGETEAFF.

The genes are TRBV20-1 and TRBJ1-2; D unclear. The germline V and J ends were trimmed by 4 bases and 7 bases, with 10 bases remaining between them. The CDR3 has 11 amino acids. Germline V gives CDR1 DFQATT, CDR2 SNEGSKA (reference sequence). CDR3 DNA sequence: TGCAGTGCTAACGATAAGCGTGGCTACACCTTC. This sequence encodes CSANDKRGYTF.

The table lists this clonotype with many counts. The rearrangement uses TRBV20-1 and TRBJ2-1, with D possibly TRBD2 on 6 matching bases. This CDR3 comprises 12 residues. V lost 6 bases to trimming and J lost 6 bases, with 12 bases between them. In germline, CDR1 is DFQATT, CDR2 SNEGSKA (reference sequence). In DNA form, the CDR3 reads TGCAGTGCCCACTGGGGAGGCAATGAGCAGTTCTTC. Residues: CSAHWGGNEQFF.

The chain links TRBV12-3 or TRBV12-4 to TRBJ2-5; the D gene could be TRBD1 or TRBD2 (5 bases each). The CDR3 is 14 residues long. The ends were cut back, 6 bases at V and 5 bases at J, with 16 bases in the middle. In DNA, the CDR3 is TGTGCCAGCAGCACAGAGAGGGGTGGGGAGACCCAGTACTTC. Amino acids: CASSTERGGETQYF.

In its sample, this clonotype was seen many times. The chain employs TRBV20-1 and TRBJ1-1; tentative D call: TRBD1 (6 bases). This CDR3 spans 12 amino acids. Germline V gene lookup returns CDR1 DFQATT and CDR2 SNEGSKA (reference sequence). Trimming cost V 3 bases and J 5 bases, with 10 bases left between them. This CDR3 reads CSASGGGTEAFF. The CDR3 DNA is TGCAGTGCTAGTGGGGGCGGGACTGAAGCTTTCTTT.

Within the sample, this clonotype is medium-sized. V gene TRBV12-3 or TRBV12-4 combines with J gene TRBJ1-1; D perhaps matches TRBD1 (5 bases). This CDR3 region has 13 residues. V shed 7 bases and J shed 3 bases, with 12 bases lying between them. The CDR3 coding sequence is TGTGCCAGCAATCGGCTAGGGGACACTGAAGCTTTCTTT. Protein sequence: CASNRLGDTEAFF.

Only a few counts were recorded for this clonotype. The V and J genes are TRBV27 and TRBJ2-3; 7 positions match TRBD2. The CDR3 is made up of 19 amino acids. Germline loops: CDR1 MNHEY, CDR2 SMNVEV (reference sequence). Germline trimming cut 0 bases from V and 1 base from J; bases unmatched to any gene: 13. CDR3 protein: CASSLSLNPAGVGTDTQYF. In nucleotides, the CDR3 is TGTGCCAGCAGTTTATCCCTAAATCCCGCGGGAGTTGGCACAGATACGCAGTATTTT.

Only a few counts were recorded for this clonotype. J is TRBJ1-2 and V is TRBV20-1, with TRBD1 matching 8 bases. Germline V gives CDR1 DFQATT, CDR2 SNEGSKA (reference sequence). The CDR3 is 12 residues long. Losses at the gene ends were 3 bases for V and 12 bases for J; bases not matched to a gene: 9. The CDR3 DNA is TGCAGTGCTAGTCGGGACAGGACGGTCAACACCTTC. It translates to CSASRDRTVNTF.

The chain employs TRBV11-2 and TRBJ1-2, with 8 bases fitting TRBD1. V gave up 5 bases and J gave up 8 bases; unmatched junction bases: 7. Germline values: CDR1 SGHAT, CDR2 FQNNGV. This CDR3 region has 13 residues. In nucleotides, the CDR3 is TGTGCCAGCAGCGGTGACAGGGGTGGCGGCTACACCTTC. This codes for CASSGDRGGGYTF.

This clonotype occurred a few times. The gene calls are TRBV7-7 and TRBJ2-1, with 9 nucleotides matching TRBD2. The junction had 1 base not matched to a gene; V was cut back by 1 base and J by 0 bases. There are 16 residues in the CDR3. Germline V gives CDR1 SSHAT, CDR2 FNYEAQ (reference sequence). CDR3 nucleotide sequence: TGTGCCAGCAGCTTAGGCGGGAGGGGCTCCTACAATGAGCAGTTCTTC. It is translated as CASSLGGRGSYNEQFF.

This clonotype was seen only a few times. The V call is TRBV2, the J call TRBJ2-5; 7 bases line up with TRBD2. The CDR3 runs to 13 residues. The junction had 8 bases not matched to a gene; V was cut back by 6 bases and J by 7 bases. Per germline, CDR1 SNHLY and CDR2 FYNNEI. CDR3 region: CASRGLPGGTQYF. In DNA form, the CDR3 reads TGTGCCAGCAGGGGACTACCGGGCGGGACCCAGTACTTC.

The CDR3 sequence: CASSLVEGEGSEQYF. The CDR3 DNA sequence: TGTGCCAGCAGCTTGGTGGAGGGAGAGGGATCCGAGCAGTACTTC. The chain links TRBV5-6 to TRBJ2-7, with D perhaps matching TRBD2 (6 bases). Germline loops: CDR1 SGHDT, CDR2 YYEEEE. The CDR3 runs 15 residues. V lost 0 bases and J 6 bases, leaving 16 bases between the germline ends. The full variable domain, with the rest looked up from reference TRBV5-6 and TRBJ2-7, is DAGVTQSPTHLIKTRGQQVTLRCSPKSGHDTVSWYQQALGQGPQFIFQYYEEEERQRGNFPDRFSGHQFPNYSSELNVNALLLGDSALYLCASSLVEGEGSEQYFGPGTRLTVT.

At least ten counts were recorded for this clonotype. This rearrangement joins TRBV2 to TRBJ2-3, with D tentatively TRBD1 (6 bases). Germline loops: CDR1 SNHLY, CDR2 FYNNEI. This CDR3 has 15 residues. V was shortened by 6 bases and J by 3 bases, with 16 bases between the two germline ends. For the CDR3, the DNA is TGTGCCAGCAGCCTCCGAGACAGGCGGACAGATACGCAGTATTTT. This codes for CASSLRDRRTDTQYF.

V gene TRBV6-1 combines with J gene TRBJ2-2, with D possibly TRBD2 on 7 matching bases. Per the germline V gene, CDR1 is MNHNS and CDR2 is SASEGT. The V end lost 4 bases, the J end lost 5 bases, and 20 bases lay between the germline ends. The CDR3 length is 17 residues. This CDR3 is CASSVGGGGFRTGELFF. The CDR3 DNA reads TGTGCCAGCAGTGTTGGAGGGGGGGGTTTCAGAACCGGGGAGCTGTTTTTT.